The 28 T cell receptor beta chains given below trace back to one sample, sequenced in a study of cytomegalovirus exposure and HLA in healthy donors. The PCR was carried out with 60 Vbeta primers and 13 Jbeta primers. Assay used: immunoSEQ multiplex PCR; TCRdb lists only in-frame clones, some missing. The profile shows about 120,000 clones, about three quarters of them singletons. Sequences were obtained from PBMCs. The receptors stem from a female donor in good health and CMV-seronegative.

This CDR3 reads CASSDQQGVYGYTF. The CDR3 bases are TGTGCCAGCAGTGACCAACAGGGGGTCTATGGCTACACCTTC. V is TRBV6-1 and J is TRBJ1-2; 8 bases are shared with TRBD1. In germline, CDR1 is MNHNS, CDR2 SASEGT. J lost 4 bases, V lost 3 bases, and 4 bases had no gene match. The CDR3 length is 14 residues.

The V call is TRBV7-2, the J call TRBJ2-1, with 8 bases identical to TRBD2. CDR3 length: 17 amino acids. The junction had 16 bases not matched to a gene; V was cut back by 6 bases and J by 6 bases. Per the germline V gene, CDR1 is SGHTA and CDR2 is FQGNSA. The CDR3 protein is CASSPVAGPLLGNEQFF. The CDR3 DNA follows: TGTGCCAGCAGTCCTGTAGCGGGACCTCTTCTTGGCAATGAGCAGTTCTTC. The full variable domain, in which reference TRBV7-2 and TRBJ2-1 provide the parts outside the CDR3, is GAGVSQSPSNKVTEKGKDVELRCDPISGHTALYWYRQSLGQGLEFLIYFQGNSAPDKSGLPSDRFSAERTGGSVSTLTIQRTQQEDSAVYLCASSPVAGPLLGNEQFFGPGTRLTVL.

This rearrangement joins TRBV7-9 to TRBJ1-4; TRBD1 agrees at 9 bases. With V trimmed by 5 bases and J by 8 bases, 9 bases remained unmatched. Germline values: CDR1 SEHNR, CDR2 FQNEAQ (reference sequence). The CDR3 consists of 15 residues. Written as DNA, the CDR3 is TGTGCCAGCAGCGCCTCGGACAGGGGTCAGGAAAAACTGTTTTTT. Residues: CASSASDRGQEKLFF.

The chain carries TRBV19 and TRBJ1-5; unclear D gene. V dropped 5 bases and J dropped 4 bases, with 12 bases sitting between them. The CDR3 runs to 14 residues. The germline gives CDR1 LNHDA, CDR2 SQIVND (reference sequence). In nucleotides, the CDR3 is TGTGCCAGTAGTGGTAGGGAGGTAAATCAGCCCCAGCATTTT. This codes for CASSGREVNQPQHF.

The rearrangement uses TRBV28 and TRBJ2-7; tentatively, D is TRBD1 (6 bases). Between the trimmed V and J ends, which lost 6 bases and 6 bases, there was a span of 12 bases. The CDR3 spans 12 residues. Germline values: CDR1 MDHEN, CDR2 SYDVKM. The CDR3, as DNA: TGTGCCAGCAGGATAGGGGGTACCGAGCAGTACTTC. Encoded protein: CASRIGGTEQYF.

The J gene is TRBJ2-5, the V gene TRBV5-5; 9 bases match TRBD1. Germline V lookup: CDR1 SGHKS, CDR2 YYEKEE (reference sequence). V lost 4 bases, J lost 5 bases, and 9 bases stayed unmatched. This CDR3 is 15 amino acids long. This chain's CDR3 is CASSALNRGQETQYF. The CDR3 bases are TGTGCCAGCAGCGCACTCAACAGGGGGCAGGAGACCCAGTACTTC.

The chain is built from TRBV5-1 and TRBJ2-7; 7 nucleotides agree with TRBD2. The V and J ends lost 4 bases and 3 bases, in that order; junction bases with no gene match: 10. Germline V gene sequence: CDR1 SGHRS, CDR2 YFSETQ. The CDR3 is made up of 15 amino acids. The CDR3 sequence: CASSTLGGSHYEQYF. Written as DNA, the CDR3 is TGCGCCAGCAGCACATTGGGCGGGAGTCACTACGAGCAGTACTTC.

V and J are TRBV7-9 and TRBJ1-4, with 9 nucleotides matching TRBD1. This CDR3 contains 18 residues. The junction had 14 bases not matched to a gene; V was cut back by 1 base and J by 8 bases. The germline gives CDR1 SEHNR, CDR2 FQNEAQ (reference sequence). The CDR3 sequence: CASSLVELRDRAGEKLFF. CDR3 sequence (DNA): TGTGCCAGCAGCTTAGTGGAGCTCCGGGACAGGGCTGGCGAAAAACTGTTTTTT. Based on the CDR3 plus reference TRBV7-9 and TRBJ1-4, the full variable domain is DTGVSQNPRHKITKRGQNVTFRCDPISEHNRLYWYRQTLGQGPEFLTYFQNEAQLEKSRLLSDRFSAERPKGSFSTLEIQRTEQGDSAMYLCASSLVELRDRAGEKLFFGSGTQLSVL.

V and J are TRBV2 and TRBJ1-6; the D gene is possibly TRBD1 (6 bases). This CDR3 spans 16 amino acids. The germline V gene has CDR1 SNHLY and CDR2 FYNNEI. V shed 6 bases and J shed 5 bases, with 17 bases lying between them. CDR3: CASRTPGTPNNSPLHF. CDR3 nucleotide sequence: TGTGCCAGCAGGACACCCGGGACACCAAATAATTCACCCCTCCACTTT.

The chain has TRBV9 and TRBJ2-5; 9 nucleotides line up with TRBD1. Gene TRBJ2-7 matches the end of the DNA better, so the J call may be wrong. Germline lookup yields CDR1 SGDLS and CDR2 YYNGEE. The length of the CDR3 is 14 residues. The CDR3 loop reads CASSAGTGSHEQYF. CDR3 nucleotides: TGTGCCAGCAGCGCCGGGACAGGGAGCCACGAGCAGTACTTC.

This clone has only one observation. This chain uses TRBV30 with TRBJ2-1; 7 nucleotides match TRBD1. The V gene's germline CDR1 is GTSNPN and CDR2 SVGIG (reference sequence). The junction had 3 bases not matched to a gene; V was cut back by 4 bases and J by 9 bases. This CDR3 comprises 11 residues. CDR3 amino acids: CAWNHRGEQFF. The CDR3 coding sequence is TGTGCCTGGAACCACAGGGGTGAGCAGTTCTTC.

The rearrangement joins TRBV19 to TRBJ2-5, with D hard to call. Trimming stripped 0 bases from V and 6 bases from J, with 8 bases between. Germline V lookup: CDR1 LNHDA, CDR2 SQIVND (reference sequence). CDR3 length: 13 amino acids. The CDR3, as DNA: TGTGCCAGTAGTATAGACCAAGAGCAGACCCAGTACTTC. Translating gives CASSIDQEQTQYF.

The chain employs TRBV19 and TRBJ2-7; the D gene is possibly TRBD2 (6 bases). CDR3 length equals 15 residues. V was clipped by 1 base and J by 2 bases, with 12 bases between them. Germline-derived CDR1 and CDR2 are LNHDA and SQIVND (reference sequence). In DNA, the CDR3 is TGTGCCAGTAGTATAGTATACGGGGGTGCCTACGAGCAGTACTTC. Encoded protein: CASSIVYGGAYEQYF.

J is TRBJ2-3 and V is TRBV5-4; 13 bases line up with TRBD2. The V segment lost 4 bases and the J segment 0 bases; nucleotides outside the gene matches: 2. This CDR3 comprises 16 residues. From germline, CDR1 is SGHNT and CDR2 YYREEE (reference sequence). CDR3 nucleotides: TGTGCCAGCAGCCCGGGACTAGCGGGGAGCACAGATACGCAGTATTTT. It specifies CASSPGLAGSTDTQYF. The full variable domain, rest sourced from reference TRBV5-4 and TRBJ2-3, is ETGVTQSPTHLIKTRGQQVTLRCSSQSGHNTVSWYQQALGQGPQFIFQYYREEENGRGNFPPRFSGLQFPNYSSELNVNALELDDSALYLCASSPGLAGSTDTQYFGPGTRLTVL.

The chain links TRBV27 to TRBJ2-3; TRBD2 is a possible D gene (5 bases). The germline V gene has CDR1 MNHEY and CDR2 SMNVEV (reference sequence). The CDR3 runs to 12 residues. Trimming shortened V by 6 bases and J by 2 bases, and 6 bases separated the two germline ends. The CDR3 spells CASRDFTDTQYF. CDR3 in DNA: TGTGCCAGCAGGGACTTCACAGATACGCAGTATTTT.

This clone was seen once. The rearrangement links TRBV7-3 to TRBJ2-7; D is perhaps TRBD2 (5 bases). This CDR3 has 13 residues. Germline V lookup: CDR1 SGHTA, CDR2 FQGTGA. Trimming removed 2 bases at V and 4 bases at J, with 9 bases between. As DNA, the CDR3 is TGTGCCAGCAGCTTATCGGGAAGGTACGAGCAGTACTTC. Protein sequence: CASSLSGRYEQYF.

This clone was observed a few times. The chain carries TRBV2 and TRBJ1-1; TRBD1 matches 7 bases. The CDR3 loop spans 14 amino acids. Germline CDR1 and CDR2: SNHLY and FYNNEI. V lost 5 bases to trimming and J lost 3 bases; unmatched junction nucleotides: 6. The CDR3 sequence is CASSFLTGDTEAFF. Here the CDR3 DNA reads TGTGCCAGCAGTTTCCTCACAGGGGACACTGAAGCTTTCTTT.

Regarding this clone: Additional DNA sequences in this sample encode the identical CDR3. This sequence joins TRBV28 and TRBJ2-1; 9 bases fit TRBD2. The germline CDR1 and CDR2 sequences are MDHEN and SYDVKM. This CDR3 contains 15 residues. V lost 6 bases and J lost 7; bases outside the gene matches: 10. The CDR3 nucleotides read TGTGCCAGCAGGAGTACGGCGGGAGGGAGGAATGAGCAGTTCTTC. Its translation: CASRSTAGGRNEQFF.

The DNA for the CDR3 is TGTGCCAGCACTTGGAGATCCGACGCCCCGAACACTGAAGCTTTCTTT. This gives the protein CASTWRSDAPNTEAFF. V gene TRBV18 combines with J gene TRBJ1-1; D unclear. Between the trimmed V and J ends, which lost 8 bases and 1 base, there was a span of 20 bases. The CDR3 has 16 amino acids. The germline CDR1 and CDR2 sequences are KGHSH and LQKENI.

J is TRBJ2-5 and V is TRBV5-1; 7 bases agree with TRBD1. Germline V gene sequence: CDR1 SGHRS, CDR2 YFSETQ. J was trimmed by 4 bases and V by 0 bases; bases with no gene match: 3. The CDR3 is 14 amino acids. The CDR3 DNA reads as TGCGCCAGCAGCTTGGAAAACAGGGGAGAGACCCAGTACTTC. This sequence encodes CASSLENRGETQYF.

The rearrangement joins TRBV11-2 to TRBJ1-1, with unresolved D. Per germline, CDR1 SGHAT and CDR2 FQNNGV. V lost 4 bases and J 1 base, leaving 10 bases between the germline ends. The CDR3 extends over 14 amino acids. Here the CDR3 DNA reads TGTGCCAGCAGCTCGTACAGCCGGAACACTGAAGCTTTCTTT. This gives the protein CASSSYSRNTEAFF. Full variable domain (missing parts from reference TRBV11-2 and TRBJ1-1): EAGVAQSPRYKIIEKRQSVAFWCNPISGHATLYWYQQILGQGPKLLIQFQNNGVVDDSQLPKDRFSAERLKGVDSTLKIQPAKLEDSAVYLCASSSYSRNTEAFFGQGTRLTVV.

This rearrangement joins TRBV10-3 to TRBJ2-1, with 7 bases aligning to TRBD2. The length of the CDR3 is 15 residues. Trimming cost V 0 bases and J 6 bases; bases outside gene matches: 5. The germline V gene encodes CDR1 ENHRY and CDR2 SYGVKD. The CDR3 sequence is CAISESREGGNEQFF. CDR3 sequence (DNA): TGTGCCATCAGTGAGTCGAGGGAGGGAGGCAATGAGCAGTTCTTC.

The chain carries TRBV18 and TRBJ1-5, with D perhaps matching TRBD1 (5 bases). The CDR3 is 14 residues long. CDR1 is KGHSH, CDR2 LQKENI, per germline. V was cut by 3 bases and J by 4 bases, with 10 bases left in between. As DNA, the CDR3 is TGTGCCAGCTCACCTTTGGACAATAATCAGCCCCAGCATTTT. Translating it yields CASSPLDNNQPQHF.

The chain couples TRBV7-9 to TRBJ1-3; D gene unclear. Germline CDR1 is SEHNR and CDR2 is FQNEAQ (reference sequence). The ends were cut back, 1 base at V and 6 bases at J, with 7 bases in the middle. The CDR3 runs to 13 residues. The CDR3 bases are TGTGCCAGCAGCTTAGTTACAATAAACACCATATATTTT. Amino acid sequence: CASSLVTINTIYF.

The chain recombines TRBV6-5 with TRBJ1-6; D remains ambiguous. CDR3 size: 16 residues. V was cut by 8 bases and J by 6 bases, with 20 bases left in between. In germline, CDR1 is MNHEY, CDR2 SVGAGI. The DNA of the CDR3 is TGTGCCAGCTGTTGGGTTGTCGGGTCGGGTAATTCACCCCTCCACTTT. Protein product: CASCWVVGSGNSPLHF.

The rearrangement uses TRBV18 and TRBJ2-2; TRBD2 agrees at 11 bases. The J segment lost 5 bases and the V segment lost 0 bases, leaving 5 bases of the junction unmatched. Germline V gene sequence: CDR1 KGHSH, CDR2 LQKENI. CDR3 size: 17 residues. The CDR3 region is CASSPPGLAEGTGELFF. In DNA form, the CDR3 reads TGTGCCAGCTCACCACCGGGACTAGCGGAGGGGACCGGGGAGCTGTTTTTT.

CDR3 DNA: TGTGCCAGCAGTTATAGCGGACTAGGCACTGAAGCTTTCTTT. Translated, it gives CASSYSGLGTEAFF. This sequence joins TRBV6-5 and TRBJ1-1, with unresolved D. The germline V and J ends were trimmed by 3 bases and 4 bases, with 12 bases remaining between them. This CDR3 comprises 14 residues. Germline loops: CDR1 MNHEY, CDR2 SVGAGI.

With regard to this clone: Distinct nucleotide sequences in the sample also encode this CDR3. The genes are TRBV7-2 and TRBJ2-7, with 9 bases identical to TRBD2. The trim removed 3 bases at V and 2 bases at J, leaving 5 bases unmatched. Germline CDR1 SGHTA, CDR2 FQGNSA. The CDR3 covers 15 residues. The CDR3 reads CASSLGSGGPYEQYF. CDR3 nucleotides: TGTGCCAGCAGCTTGGGTAGCGGGGGTCCCTACGAGCAGTACTTC.